Each of the 9 T cell receptor beta chains below was sequenced from the same sample in a study of CD8 T cells in Susac syndrome. It was with random hexamers that roughly 0.5 to 1 ug RNA was reverse transcribed. Each CDR3 protein gets one entry after TCRdb re-called the immunoSEQ multiplex PCR reads with MiXCR. The sample lists about 120,000 distinct CDR3 sequences, 94% occurring once. Sequencing was carried out using CD4+ T cells from PBMCs. These receptors all come from a human donor in good health.

This chain uses TRBV2 with TRBJ1-5; weak D call: TRBD1 (6 bases). Between the trimmed V and J ends, which lost 3 bases and 9 bases, there was a span of 15 bases. Germline CDR1 and CDR2: SNHLY and FYNNEI. The CDR3 runs to 14 residues. CDR3 coding DNA: TGTGCCAGCAGTGAGGGGGCAGAAGGCTGGCCCCAGCATTTT. Translation gives CASSEGAEGWPQHF.

The chain couples TRBV20-1 to TRBJ2-7; 9 nucleotides align to TRBD1. The germline CDR1 and CDR2 sequences are DFQATT and SNEGSKA (reference sequence). The ends lost 0 bases at V and 2 bases at J; junction bases unmatched: 5. This CDR3 region has 15 residues. Here the CDR3 reads CSARDFRQGAYEQYF. The CDR3 nucleotides are TGCAGTGCTAGAGATTTCCGACAGGGGGCCTACGAGCAGTACTTC.

CDR3 coding DNA: TGTGCCAGCAGTTGGGATCCAAATTCACCCCTCCACTTT. It is translated as CASSWDPNSPLHF. This sequence joins TRBV6-5 and TRBJ1-6; unclear D gene. Germline V gene data show CDR1 as MNHEY and CDR2 as SVGAGI. V was trimmed by 4 bases and J by 7 bases, leaving 8 bases between them. The CDR3 length is 13 residues.

The V call is TRBV7-3, the J call TRBJ2-3; 7 nucleotides match TRBD2. The length of the CDR3 is 15 residues. V shed 5 bases and J 3 bases; nucleotides not matched to a gene: 8. Germline CDR1 and CDR2: SGHTA and FQGTGA. CDR3 loop: CASSPSSGTTDTQYF. The CDR3 region has the DNA TGTGCCAGCAGCCCATCTAGCGGCACTACAGATACGCAGTATTTT.

This sequence joins TRBV20-1 and TRBJ2-3, with 9 bases identical to TRBD2. The CDR3 is 14 amino acids. J lost 7 bases, V lost 1 base, and 6 bases had no gene match. Per germline, CDR1 DFQATT and CDR2 SNEGSKA (reference sequence). CDR3 in amino acids: CSARGSASGNTQYF. In DNA, the CDR3 is TGCAGTGCTAGAGGGTCGGCTAGCGGGAATACGCAGTATTTT.

Here the CDR3 DNA reads TGTGCCAGCAGGAAGTCAGGGGGAACCGACCAGAACACTGAAGCTTTCTTT. As protein: CASRKSGGTDQNTEAFF. This chain joins TRBV28 and TRBJ1-1; 7 positions agree with TRBD1. Trimming removed 6 bases from V and 1 base from J; junction bases left unmatched: 14. CDR1 is MDHEN, CDR2 SYDVKM, per germline. The CDR3 totals 17 residues.

V gene TRBV20-1 combines with J gene TRBJ1-4; D unresolved. V gave up 3 bases and J gave up 3 bases, with 14 bases separating them. This CDR3 has 15 amino acids. Germline CDR1 is DFQATT and CDR2 is SNEGSKA (reference sequence). DNA of the CDR3: TGCAGTGCTAGTCCTTATACCGGAGCTAATGAAAAACTGTTTTTT. Translating gives CSASPYTGANEKLFF.

The gene calls are TRBV24-1 and TRBJ2-7; TRBD1 matches 7 bases. Germline lookup yields CDR1 KGHDR and CDR2 SFDVKD. The V gene end was trimmed by 4 bases and the J gene end by 3 bases; junction bases not matched to a gene: 5. The CDR3 totals 14 residues. As DNA, the CDR3 is TGTGCCACCAGTGACCCGACAGGGAACTACGAGCAGTACTTC. This encodes CATSDPTGNYEQYF.

V is TRBV5-1 and J is TRBJ1-2, with D unclear. The V end lost 6 bases, the J end lost 4 bases, and 16 bases lay between the germline ends. The germline gives CDR1 SGHRS, CDR2 YFSETQ. This CDR3 is built from 14 residues. The CDR3 DNA is TGCGCCAGCACCCTCGGAGACGGCGCCTATGGCTACACCTTC. It is translated as CASTLGDGAYGYTF.